The present T cell receptor beta chain was sequenced within a study of patients with pleural tuberculosis. V shed 4 bases and J shed 2 bases, with 11 bases lying between them. The CDR3 has 15 residues. Per germline, CDR1 SEHNR and CDR2 FQNEAQ (reference sequence). TCRdb analysed the reads with MiXCR anew, one entry per CDR3 protein. The data show about 30,000 distinct CDR3 sequences, 15% to 20% seen once. This clonotype was detected ten times or more. This receptor was taken from a human donor with pleural tuberculosis. Material: peripheral blood. The chain is built from TRBV7-9 and TRBJ1-4, with a possible D match to TRBD1 (6 bases). The CDR3 region has the DNA TGTGCCAGCAGCTCCCTGACAGGCACTAATGAAAAACTGTTTTTT. Translation: CASSSLTGTNEKLFF.